The 3 T cell receptor beta chains below were found in one sample sequenced in a study of CXCR3-negative and CXCR3-positive naive CD8 T cells. 5' RACE with UMI labels generated the TRB cDNA libraries. TCRdb re-analyzed the 5' RACE reads; it lists each CDR3 protein once, without DNA. The sample's table shows some 130,000 distinct CDR3 sequences. The source material was naive CXCR3- CD8+ T cells from blood. Subset reported: CD45RO-CCR7+CD27+CD95- naive CD8+ T cells lacking CXCR3 (TNR3-). Every receptor here comes from a human donor in good health. Some clones in this sample may be carry-over from other donors' samples.

CDR3 sequence reads: CASSMGMFDEQYF. The chain recombines TRBV7-6 with TRBJ2-7. The length of the CDR3 is 13 residues. Germline lookup yields CDR1 SGHVS and CDR2 FNYEAQ.

This chain uses TRBV4-2 with TRBJ2-7; TCRdb picks TRBD1, but there is no DNA to check that call. Germline-derived CDR1 and CDR2 are LGHNA and YNFKEQ. This CDR3 is built from 15 residues. CDR3 protein: CASSQEAGRNYEQYF.

The rearrangement joins TRBV9 to TRBJ2-3; TCRdb indicates TRBD2, and absent DNA this call remains unverified. CDR1 is SGDLS, CDR2 YYNGEE, per germline. The CDR3 contains 16 residues. The CDR3 sequence: CASSVARGGVTDTQYF.